The 30 T cell receptor beta chains below were found in one sample sequenced in a study of blood T cell repertoires in COVID-19. TCRdb's table, derived via immunoSEQ multiplex PCR, lists solely in-frame clones and lacks some. The sample lists some 110,000 clones, 80% to 95% seen once, with around 2.2% in the top ten. Sequenced material: peripheral blood. The receptor source for this set is a man in his fifties with COVID-19, enrolled during active disease.

The chain recombines TRBV21-1 with TRBJ2-7; TRBD1, as called in the table, went unchecked against the DNA. TRBV21-1 is an annotated pseudogene. The CDR3 sequence is 14 residues long. This chain's CDR3 is CASSKEQGFYEQYV. As DNA, the CDR3 is TGTGCCAGCAGCAAAGAACAGGGATTCTACGAGCAGTACGTC.

V usage is TRBV19 and J usage is TRBJ2-5, with 7 bases aligning to TRBD1. The CDR3 extends over 15 amino acids. Trimming removed 1 base from V and 3 bases from J; junction bases left unmatched: 5. Germline V CDR1 and CDR2: LNHDA, SQIVND (reference sequence). The CDR3 sequence: CASSIGGTVKETQYF. The CDR3, as DNA: TGTGCCAGTAGTATAGGTGGGACAGTTAAAGAGACCCAGTACTTC.

The V and J genes are TRBV28 and TRBJ2-1, with 10 bases fitting TRBD2. Germline CDR1 is MDHEN and CDR2 is SYDVKM. Trimming took 7 bases from V and 8 from J; bases not matched to a gene: 11. The CDR3 runs to 15 residues. The CDR3 nucleotides read TGTGCCAGCACTCCCCCCCGGACTAGCGGCCATGAGCAGTTCTTC. This codes for CASTPPRTSGHEQFF.

This chain connects TRBV19 to TRBJ2-5, with 7 bases matching TRBD1. The CDR3 covers 13 residues. After removal of 4 bases from V and 2 bases from J, the junction contained 1 base not matched to a gene. Germline CDR1 reads LNHDA; CDR2 reads SQIVND (reference sequence). This CDR3 is CASSKGQQETQYF. In nucleotides, the CDR3 is TGTGCCAGTAGTAAGGGACAGCAAGAGACCCAGTACTTC.

The chain couples TRBV28 to TRBJ2-6, with a possible D match to TRBD1 (5 bases). The CDR3 sequence is 16 residues long. V was shortened by 4 bases and J by 2 bases, with 12 bases between the two germline ends. Germline CDR1 and CDR2: MDHEN and SYDVKM. CDR3 sequence (DNA): TGTGCCAGCAGTTCCAAAGGGGTGGCTGGGGCCAACGTCCTGACTTTC. This sequence encodes CASSSKGVAGANVLTF.

The gene calls are TRBV3-1 (or the pseudogene TRBV3-2) and TRBJ2-5, with D unclear. Trimming pared 1 base from V and 5 bases from J, leaving 8 bases between. The CDR3 has 13 amino acids. Per germline, CDR1 LGHDT and CDR2 YNNKEL (reference sequence). CDR3 in amino acids: CASSQGASETQYF. In DNA form, the CDR3 reads TGTGCCAGCAGCCAAGGCGCCTCGGAGACCCAGTACTTC.

CDR3 sequence reads: CASREGYIQYF. The CDR3 DNA reads as TGTGCCAGCAGAGAGGGATACATTCAGTACTTC. The rearrangement joins TRBV5-8 to TRBJ2-4, with a tentative D call TRBD2 (5 bases). The CDR3 consists of 11 residues. V was shortened by 5 bases and J by 8 bases, with 8 bases between the two germline ends. From germline, CDR1 is SGHTS and CDR2 YDEGEE.

The chain joins TRBV5-4 to TRBJ2-2, with TRBD2 as a possible D gene (6 bases). The V end was cut by 0 bases, the J end by 2 bases, with 14 bases between. The CDR3 has 17 residues. Germline V gives CDR1 SGHNT, CDR2 YYREEE (reference sequence). CDR3 protein: CASSLEVAATNTGELFF. The CDR3 coding sequence is TGTGCCAGCAGCTTGGAGGTAGCGGCTACCAACACCGGGGAGCTGTTTTTT.

In its sample, this clone ranks as medium-sized (0.01 to 0.1%). The CDR3 is CAISESRDNQETQYF. As DNA, the CDR3 is TGTGCCATCAGTGAGTCCCGGGACAACCAAGAGACCCAGTACTTC. The V and J genes are TRBV10-3 and TRBJ2-5; D is possibly TRBD1 (6 bases). Trimming stripped 0 bases from V and 0 bases from J, with 8 bases between. Germline V lookup: CDR1 ENHRY, CDR2 SYGVKD. This CDR3 comprises 15 residues.

In DNA, the CDR3 is TGTGCCAGCAGTGCTACGACTAGCGGGATTTACAATGAGCAGTTCTTC. Residues: CASSATTSGIYNEQFF. This chain uses TRBV6-1 with TRBJ2-1, with TRBD2 matching 11 bases. The CDR3 covers 16 residues. Per germline, CDR1 MNHNS and CDR2 SASEGT. V lost 4 bases and J lost 4; bases outside the gene matches: 6.

V is TRBV4-2 and J is TRBJ2-2; weak D call: TRBD2 (5 bases). Looked up from germline, CDR1 is LGHNA and CDR2 is YNFKEQ. The CDR3 loop spans 15 amino acids. V lost 1 base to trimming and J lost 5 bases, with 11 bases between them. CDR3 nucleotide sequence: TGTGCCAGCAGCCAAGGGTCCAGCGGAACCGGGGAGCTGTTTTTT. It yields the protein CASSQGSSGTGELFF.

This clone was seen a single time. The chain couples TRBV19 to TRBJ1-5; TRBD1 agrees at 11 bases. Germline lookup yields CDR1 LNHDA and CDR2 SQIVND (reference sequence). The V segment lost 6 bases and the J segment 9 bases; nucleotides outside the gene matches: 10. The CDR3 has 15 residues. The CDR3 DNA reads as TGTGCCAGTAGATTTTCGGACAGGGGGCAGTTGCCCCAGCATTTT. This gives the protein CASRFSDRGQLPQHF.

The J gene is TRBJ2-1, the V gene TRBV7-3; 8 nucleotides match TRBD2. Trimming at V came to 1 base and at J to 8 bases, leaving 10 bases not matched to a gene. Germline lookup yields CDR1 SGHTA and CDR2 FQGTGA. The CDR3 runs 16 residues. The CDR3, as DNA: TGTGCCAGCAGCTTAAGACCGGGAGGGCCTAAAGATGAGCAGTTCTTC. Translated: CASSLRPGGPKDEQFF.

This clone was seen only a few times. The CDR3: CSASKGEGLSHEQFF. The CDR3, as DNA: TGCAGTGCTAGTAAGGGGGAGGGCCTTTCCCATGAGCAGTTCTTC. The chain joins TRBV20-1 to TRBJ2-1; a weak D match, TRBD2 (7 bases). The CDR3 sequence is 15 residues long. Germline lookup yields CDR1 DFQATT and CDR2 SNEGSKA (reference sequence). Between the trimmed V and J ends, which lost 3 bases and 8 bases, there was a span of 20 bases.

The genes are TRBV12-3 or TRBV12-4 and TRBJ1-6, with D perhaps TRBD1 (6 bases). Trimming removed 7 bases from V and 6 bases from J, with 10 bases in between. The CDR3 has 13 residues. CDR3 region: CASKGGVNSPLHF. The CDR3 nucleotides are TGTGCCAGCAAAGGGGGAGTTAATTCACCCCTCCACTTT.

The genes are TRBV7-3 and TRBJ2-5; 10 bases map to TRBD2. CDR3 length: 15 amino acids. Germline V lookup: CDR1 SGHTA, CDR2 FQGTGA. J lost 5 bases, V lost 5 bases, and 8 bases had no gene match. As DNA, the CDR3 is TGTGCCAGCAGCAAATCTAGCGGGAGATTCGAGACCCAGTACTTC. Protein product: CASSKSSGRFETQYF.

The J gene is TRBJ1-1, the V gene TRBV11-1, with 7 bases that match TRBD1. There are 15 residues in the CDR3. Germline V gene lookup returns CDR1 SGHAT and CDR2 FQDESV (reference sequence). The ends lost 5 bases at V and 3 bases at J; junction bases unmatched: 9. CDR3 nucleotides: TGTGCCAGCAGCGAGCCACAGGGGTCTGACACTGAAGCTTTCTTT. Protein: CASSEPQGSDTEAFF. Looking up the rest from reference TRBV11-1 and TRBJ1-1 gives the full variable domain: EAEVAQSPRYKITEKSQAVAFWCDPISGHATLYWYRQILGQGPELLVQFQDESVVDDSQLPKDRFSAERLKGVDSTLKIQPAELGDSAMYLCASSEPQGSDTEAFFGQGTRLTVV.

The CDR3 reads CAISESSGTSGRGHFF. Written as DNA, the CDR3 is TGTGCCATCAGTGAGTCGTCCGGGACTAGCGGGAGGGGTCACTTCTTC. V is TRBV10-3 and J is TRBJ2-1; 16 bases map to TRBD2. The CDR3 spans 16 residues. Germline V gives CDR1 ENHRY, CDR2 SYGVKD. J lost 16 bases, V lost 0 bases, and 9 bases had no gene match.

V is TRBV9 and J is TRBJ1-1, with D perhaps TRBD1 (5 bases). The germline gives CDR1 SGDLS, CDR2 YYNGEE. The CDR3 spans 13 residues. Trimming stripped 0 bases from V and 3 bases from J, with 6 bases between. The CDR3 reads CASSVAGDTEAFF. In nucleotides, the CDR3 is TGTGCCAGCAGCGTAGCGGGGGACACTGAAGCTTTCTTT.

This chain joins TRBV3-1 (or the pseudogene TRBV3-2) and TRBJ1-3; TRBD1 agrees at 8 bases. V lost 5 bases to trimming and J lost 4 bases; unmatched junction nucleotides: 7. Germline loops: CDR1 LGHDT, CDR2 YNNKEL (reference sequence). The CDR3 totals 15 residues. The CDR3 region is CASSTRQGPGNTIYF. The CDR3 coding sequence is TGTGCCAGCAGCACCCGACAGGGGCCCGGAAACACCATATATTTT.

The chain links TRBV19 to TRBJ1-6; D is unclear. Trimming shortened V by 3 bases and J by 7 bases, and 10 bases separated the two germline ends. Germline CDR1 reads LNHDA; CDR2 reads SQIVND (reference sequence). The CDR3 covers 14 residues. CDR3 in DNA: TGTGCCAGTAGTATGAGGCCTGGGAATTCACCCCTCCACTTT. This sequence encodes CASSMRPGNSPLHF.

V gene TRBV5-4 combines with J gene TRBJ2-5; 7 bases are shared with TRBD2. V shed 1 base and J 4 bases; nucleotides not matched to a gene: 10. This CDR3 is 16 amino acids long. Germline values: CDR1 SGHNT, CDR2 YYREEE (reference sequence). CDR3 sequence: CASSLPGRENRETQYF. As DNA, the CDR3 is TGTGCCAGCAGCTTGCCCGGGCGGGAGAATCGAGAGACCCAGTACTTC.

The CDR3 spells CASSFSELAGGPGEQYV. The CDR3 region has the DNA TGTGCCAGCAGCTTTTCGGAACTAGCGGGAGGGCCGGGCGAGCAGTACGTC. This chain uses TRBV7-8 with TRBJ2-7, with 13 bases matching TRBD2. Germline values: CDR1 SGHVS, CDR2 FQNEAQ. V was pared by 3 bases and J by 6 bases, with 11 bases of the junction left unmatched. The CDR3 length is 17 residues.

The chain joins TRBV9 to TRBJ2-1; D gene uncertain. V lost 3 bases, J lost 2 bases, and 6 bases lay in between. CDR3 length equals 13 residues. CDR1 and CDR2 (germline): SGDLS, YYNGEE. CDR3: CASSGGPYNEQFF. CDR3 sequence (DNA): TGTGCCAGCAGCGGAGGTCCCTACAATGAGCAGTTCTTC.

The V gene is TRBV7-2, the J gene TRBJ2-7; D unclear. The CDR3 extends over 13 amino acids. Trimming removed 4 bases from V and 5 bases from J, with 12 bases in between. Germline lookup yields CDR1 SGHTA and CDR2 FQGNSA. In nucleotides, the CDR3 is TGTGCCAGCAGCTCTCTAGTGAACCACGAGCAGTACTTC. Translated, it gives CASSSLVNHEQYF.

The CDR3 DNA sequence: TGTGCCAGCCACCTAGGGACAGCAAACAATCAGCCCCAGCATTTT. Residues: CASHLGTANNQPQHF. This chain links TRBV19 with TRBJ1-5; 7 positions agree with TRBD1. The CDR3 loop spans 15 amino acids. V trimming: 9 bases; J trimming: 3 bases; junction bases outside the gene matches: 11. CDR1 is LNHDA, CDR2 SQIVND, per germline (reference sequence).

This chain uses TRBV5-1 with TRBJ2-2; D may be TRBD2 (6 bases). There are 14 residues in the CDR3. Per germline, CDR1 SGHRS and CDR2 YFSETQ. V shed 4 bases and J shed 8 bases, with 15 bases lying between them. The CDR3 DNA reads TGCGCCAGCAGCGGCCAGGGACTCCGAGGGGAGCTGTTTTTT. Its protein product is CASSGQGLRGELFF.

The V and J genes are TRBV5-6 and TRBJ1-4, with 8 bases identical to TRBD1. Per germline, CDR1 SGHDT and CDR2 YYEEEE. J gave up 8 bases and V 3 bases, and 9 bases lay outside the gene matches. The CDR3 consists of 15 residues. CDR3 DNA: TGTGCCAGCAGCTCCCCGGGCAGGGGGCACGAAAAACTGTTTTTT. It codes for CASSSPGRGHEKLFF.

The V call is TRBV14, the J call TRBJ2-5, with unresolved D. This CDR3 is 13 amino acids long. Deletions cut 4 bases from V and 0 bases from J, with 6 bases between. Germline lookup yields CDR1 SGHDN and CDR2 FVKESK. CDR3 nucleotides: TGTGCCAGCAGCCCCCTGTACCAAGAGACCCAGTACTTC. It is translated as CASSPLYQETQYF.

V gene TRBV7-8 combines with J gene TRBJ2-1, with 8 bases fitting TRBD2. Unmatched junction bases numbered 10, after V lost 2 bases and J lost 1 base. Germline-derived CDR1 and CDR2 are SGHVS and FQNEAQ. The CDR3 has 18 residues. CDR3 amino acids: CASSLPAGEGTSYNEQFF. The CDR3 DNA sequence: TGTGCCAGCAGCTTACCAGCGGGAGAGGGGACGTCCTACAATGAGCAGTTCTTC.